Listed below are T cell receptor beta chains from one sample, sequenced in a study of blood T cell repertoires in COVID-19. The assay was immunoSEQ multiplex PCR, and TCRdb's table has in-frame clones only and misses some. The profile shows a few hundred thousand clones, roughly 85% of them singletons. Sequencing input: PBMCs or T cells enriched from blood (not recorded which). These receptors were taken from a woman in her forties who had recovered from COVID-19. Both conserved end residues are trimmed from each CDR3.

TRBJ2-7,TRBV9,ASSASGQVHSYEQY
TRBJ1-3,TRBV7-8,ASSAGQSSGNTIY
TRBJ2-1,TRBV18,ASSPPDRGAYNEQF
TRBJ2-1,TRBV2,ASSRLPSSYNEQF
TRBJ2-1,TRBV7-2,ASSLAGGNEQF
TRBJ2-1,TRBV7-2,ASSPAGTGSYNEQF
TRBJ1-3,TRBV7-6,ASSRDSYDGNTIY
TRBJ2-7,TRBV15,ATSRDWVGSSYEQY
TRBJ1-5,TRBV28,ASTPGRTYSNQPQH
TRBJ1-2,TRBV30,AWSPSGQGAGGYT
TRBJ2-7,TRBV3-1/TRBV3-2,ASSQASTGGAAHEQY
TRBJ1-1,TRBV18,ASSQPGGDNTEAF
TRBJ2-7,TRBV27,ASSRGTSGRYEQY
TRBJ2-3,TRBV28,ASSFWGQEFTDTQY
TRBJ2-7,TRBV7-9,ASSLDIAGGEQY
TRBJ2-7,TRBV28,ASSSTGIYEQY
TRBJ2-2,TRBV19,ASRTTGLYTGELF
TRBJ1-6,TRBV28,ASSPTGTPNTGGSPLH
TRBJ2-2,TRBV4-1,ASSQVVNFNTGELF
TRBJ1-4,TRBV3-1/TRBV3-2,ASTKQGASGGKLF
TRBJ1-4,TRBV18,ASSRDRNEKLF
TRBJ1-2,TRBV7-2,ASSLGDRYYGYT
TRBJ1-3,TRBV7-8,ASSPRGNAGNTIY
TRBJ2-1,TRBV6-2/TRBV6-3,ASSYVGLPSEEQF
TRBJ2-2,TRBV4-1,ASSQDAASTGELF
TRBJ2-5,TRBV9,ASSKQGSQETQY
TRBJ2-2,TRBV25-1,AASGAANTGELF